This TCR beta chain originates from a study of cytomegalovirus exposure and HLA in healthy donors. The V and J ends lost 4 bases and 8 bases, in that order; junction bases with no gene match: 4. The CDR3 extends over 13 amino acids. The germline V gene encodes CDR1 SGHRS and CDR2 YFSETQ. The PCR contained 60 Vbeta and 13 Jbeta primers. The assay was immunoSEQ multiplex PCR, and TCRdb's table has in-frame clones only and misses some. The table lists around 140,000 clones, 83% of them singletons. Study results and caveats: Certain sequence variants were highly shared and formed a cluster, and this cluster was likely a sequencing artifact. Looking again later, the authors saw that most CMV-associated TCR beta chains seemed HLA-restricted. Some V segments, TRBV6-2 and TRBV6-3 among them, were indistinguishable and were therefore excluded. Fewer N-insertions than the 666-donor mean were reportedly shown by an Asian-associated ancestry cluster in a later analysis.

In the case of this clone: Antigen unknown.

The V gene is TRBV5-1, the J gene TRBJ1-4; the match to TRBD1 covers 8 bases. The sequence was collected from a man aged 40-50 years in good health and CMV-seronegative. What was sequenced was PBMCs. The CDR3 DNA is TGCGCCAGCAGCAGGACAGGGAACGAAAAACTGTTTTTT. This gives the protein CASSRTGNEKLFF.